This T cell receptor beta chain stems from a study of T cells after somatic rescue of genetic block. The CDR3 length is 15 residues. Germline V gives CDR1 MGHRA, CDR2 YSYEKL. V lost 7 bases and J lost 0; bases outside the gene matches: 5. Profiled with immunoSEQ multiplex PCR; TCRdb holds only in-frame clones, not every one. The sample has 70,000 or so clones, about 92% seen once. This receptor was obtained from a middle-aged man. The rearrangement joins TRBV4-1 to TRBJ1-4, with 7 bases aligning to TRBD1. What was sequenced was peripheral blood mononuclear cells (PBMCs). This chain's CDR3 is CASTGQAPTNEKLFF. The CDR3 DNA reads as TGCGCCAGCACCGGACAGGCTCCAACTAATGAAAAACTGTTTTTT.